This T cell receptor beta chain was observed in a study of blood T cell repertoires in COVID-19. Whole-study context: The United States, Italy and Spain provided the acute and convalescent COVID-19 samples. Sources were T cells, B-cell-depleted T cells, or PBMCs; the material itself was cDNA or gDNA.

This clone was seen a handful of times. In the authors' methods: For nucleated cells, counts were estimated from reference gene primer amplification. Assay: immunoSEQ multiplex PCR; the TCRdb copy retains only in-frame clones and omits some. V and J calls and clone size are those listed in that table; D and trimming were worked out from the DNA. The sample lists 250,000 to 300,000 clones, 85% to 90% occurring once. The V end lost 3 bases, the J end lost 6 bases, and 12 bases lay between the germline ends. The CDR3 totals 13 residues. Germline V lookup: CDR1 SGDLS, CDR2 YYNGEE. Source material: peripheral blood. The rearrangement joins TRBV9 to TRBJ1-2, with a weak D call TRBD1 (6 bases). The TCR comes from a man younger than 35 with active or convalescent COVID-19. This CDR3 is CASSAGRGNGYTF. The CDR3 nucleotides are TGTGCCAGCAGCGCTGGGAGGGGGAATGGCTACACCTTC.